These T cell receptor beta chains were read from a single sample in a study of cytomegalovirus exposure and HLA in healthy donors. Sequencing was performed with immunoSEQ multiplex PCR; in TCRdb, only in-frame clones are kept and a portion is missing. The repertoire holds some 120,000 clones, with 81% as singletons. Sequencing input: PBMCs. The receptors were sampled from a middle-aged woman in good health and CMV-seronegative. Both conserved end residues are part of each CDR3. Fields, in order: CDR3 protein, CDR3 DNA, clone size, D gene, V gene, J gene. The D gene is left open where the match is weak. Where a row states a size, it is once, few, many or the class of an expanded clone; other rows omit it.

CDR3aa: CASSDTGLNTQYF
CDR3nt: TGCGCCAGCAGTGATACGGGACTCAATACGCAGTATTTT
abundance: few
d_gene: .
v_gene: TRBV10-2
j_gene: TRBJ2-3

CDR3aa: CASSSTSDEQYF
CDR3nt: TGTGCCAGCAGCTCCACTAGCGACGAGCAGTACTTC
abundance: .
d_gene: TRBD2
v_gene: TRBV5-4
j_gene: TRBJ2-7

CDR3aa: CASSPVVNEKLFF
CDR3nt: TGTGCCAGCAGCCCGGTAGTCAATGAAAAACTGTTTTTT
abundance: .
d_gene: .
v_gene: TRBV7-9
j_gene: TRBJ1-4

CDR3aa: CASSEERGVGGQPQHF
CDR3nt: TGTGCCAGCAGTGAAGAGCGGGGAGTAGGAGGTCAGCCCCAGCATTTT
abundance: few
d_gene: .
v_gene: TRBV6-1
j_gene: TRBJ1-5

CDR3aa: CASSLPKPGPHLAGPTYEQYF
CDR3nt: TGTGCCAGCAGTTTGCCCAAGCCCGGGCCCCACCTAGCGGGACCTACCTACGAGCAGTACTTC
abundance: .
d_gene: TRBD2
v_gene: TRBV28
j_gene: TRBJ2-7

CDR3aa: CASSLFQGTLTEAFF
CDR3nt: TGTGCCAGCAGCTTATTTCAGGGAACGCTCACTGAAGCTTTCTTT
abundance: .
d_gene: .
v_gene: TRBV7-9
j_gene: TRBJ1-1

CDR3aa: CASSQGFPGAGYGYTF
CDR3nt: TGTGCCAGCAGCCAAGGTTTCCCAGGGGCAGGCTATGGCTACACCTTC
abundance: .
d_gene: .
v_gene: TRBV14
j_gene: TRBJ1-2

CDR3aa: CASSIGTASTDTQYF
CDR3nt: TGTGCCAGTAGTATCGGGACAGCTAGCACAGATACGCAGTATTTT
abundance: .
d_gene: TRBD1
v_gene: TRBV19
j_gene: TRBJ2-3

CDR3aa: CASSQGEDGSSGNTIYF
CDR3nt: TGTGCCAGCAGCCAAGGGGAGGACGGGAGCTCTGGAAACACCATATATTTT
abundance: .
d_gene: .
v_gene: TRBV13
j_gene: TRBJ1-3

CDR3aa: CASSLWQGKTEAFF
CDR3nt: TGTGCCAGCAGTTTATGGCAGGGTAAAACTGAAGCTTTCTTT
abundance: .
d_gene: .
v_gene: TRBV27
j_gene: TRBJ1-1

CDR3aa: CASSMYRGRLTEAFF
CDR3nt: TGTGCCAGCAGCATGTACAGGGGGCGTCTCACTGAAGCTTTCTTT
abundance: few
d_gene: TRBD1
v_gene: TRBV5-8
j_gene: TRBJ1-1

CDR3aa: CASSRTGKSTDTQYF
CDR3nt: TGTGCCAGCAGTCGGACAGGGAAGAGCACAGATACGCAGTATTTT
abundance: .
d_gene: TRBD1
v_gene: TRBV6-6
j_gene: TRBJ2-3

CDR3aa: CASSSRDRGHTDTQYF
CDR3nt: TGTGCCAGCAGCTCCCGGGACAGGGGTCACACAGATACGCAGTATTTT
abundance: .
d_gene: TRBD1
v_gene: TRBV7-2
j_gene: TRBJ2-3

CDR3aa: CASSTPQGSGGYTF
CDR3nt: TGTGCCAGCAGTACCCCACAGGGATCGGGTGGCTACACCTTC
abundance: .
d_gene: .
v_gene: TRBV6-5
j_gene: TRBJ1-2

CDR3aa: CASRQGGGKYEQYF
CDR3nt: TGTGCCAGCCGCCAAGGGGGGGGCAAGTACGAGCAGTACTTC
abundance: .
d_gene: .
v_gene: TRBV27
j_gene: TRBJ2-7

CDR3aa: CASSSEGVGLSNQPQHF
CDR3nt: TGTGCCAGCAGCTCAGAGGGGGTAGGACTTAGCAATCAGCCCCAGCATTTT
abundance: .
d_gene: .
v_gene: TRBV7-9
j_gene: TRBJ1-5

CDR3aa: CASSYPDSANYGYTF
CDR3nt: TGTGCCAGCAGTTACCCCGACAGTGCTAACTATGGCTACACCTTC
abundance: .
d_gene: .
v_gene: TRBV6-6
j_gene: TRBJ1-2

CDR3aa: CASSLLTGPYEQYF
CDR3nt: TGTGCCAGCAGCTTGTTGACAGGCCCCTACGAGCAGTACTTC
abundance: .
d_gene: .
v_gene: TRBV5-5
j_gene: TRBJ2-7

CDR3aa: CASSTLGQGSIGYTF
CDR3nt: TGTGCCAGTAGTACCCTGGGACAGGGAAGTATAGGCTACACCTTC
abundance: once
d_gene: TRBD1
v_gene: TRBV19
j_gene: TRBJ1-2

CDR3aa: CATGLLSNEQFF
CDR3nt: TGTGCCACGGGACTACTATCCAATGAGCAGTTCTTC
abundance: .
d_gene: TRBD2
v_gene: TRBV10-3
j_gene: TRBJ2-1

CDR3aa: CAYSGGIKAGANVLTF
CDR3nt: TGTGCCTACTCGGGGGGTATCAAGGCTGGGGCCAACGTCCTGACTTTC
abundance: .
d_gene: TRBD2
v_gene: TRBV30
j_gene: TRBJ2-6

CDR3aa: CASSLAGSPLHF
CDR3nt: TGTGCCAGCAGTTTGGCGGGTTCACCCCTCCACTTT
abundance: .
d_gene: .
v_gene: TRBV2
j_gene: TRBJ1-6

CDR3aa: CASSQEFRGTSRVEQYF
CDR3nt: TGCGCCAGCAGCCAAGAATTTCGAGGGACTAGCAGGGTGGAGCAGTACTTC
abundance: .
d_gene: TRBD2
v_gene: TRBV4-1
j_gene: TRBJ2-7

CDR3aa: CASSLVQGGANYGYTF
CDR3nt: TGTGCCAGCAGCTTAGTGCAGGGGGGAGCTAACTATGGCTACACCTTC
abundance: .
d_gene: TRBD1
v_gene: TRBV7-2
j_gene: TRBJ1-2

CDR3aa: CASSLRTDSYEQYF
CDR3nt: TGCGCCAGCAGCCTCCGGACAGACTCCTACGAGCAGTACTTC
abundance: few
d_gene: .
v_gene: TRBV5-1
j_gene: TRBJ2-7

CDR3aa: CASSSGQGLGNTEAFF
CDR3nt: TGTGCCAGCAGCTCGGGACAGGGGCTAGGAAACACTGAAGCTTTCTTT
abundance: .
d_gene: TRBD1
v_gene: TRBV5-5
j_gene: TRBJ1-1

CDR3aa: CSVGDRGSQPQHF
CDR3nt: TGCAGCGTTGGGGACAGGGGAAGCCAGCCCCAGCATTTT
abundance: .
d_gene: TRBD1
v_gene: TRBV29-1
j_gene: TRBJ1-5

CDR3aa: CASSLADYGYTF
CDR3nt: TGTGCCAGCAGTTTGGCGGACTATGGCTACACCTTC
abundance: .
d_gene: .
v_gene: TRBV28
j_gene: TRBJ1-2

CDR3aa: CASRHTAVPGEAFF
CDR3nt: TGTGCCAGCAGACATACTGCCGTGCCAGGTGAAGCTTTCTTT
abundance: .
d_gene: .
v_gene: TRBV6-5
j_gene: TRBJ1-1

CDR3aa: CASSPGLYNEQFF
CDR3nt: TGTGCCAGCTCACCAGGACTTTACAATGAGCAGTTCTTC
abundance: once
d_gene: .
v_gene: TRBV18
j_gene: TRBJ2-1

CDR3aa: CSVESGVEAFF
CDR3nt: TGCAGCGTTGAATCCGGAGTTGAAGCTTTCTTT
abundance: .
d_gene: .
v_gene: TRBV29-1
j_gene: TRBJ1-1

CDR3aa: CASSRRLAGGVGTDTQYF
CDR3nt: TGTGCCAGTAGTCGCCGACTAGCGGGAGGAGTAGGCACAGATACGCAGTATTTT
abundance: .
d_gene: TRBD2
v_gene: TRBV19
j_gene: TRBJ2-3

CDR3aa: CASSEARDRATDTQYF
CDR3nt: TGTGCCAGCAGTGAAGCGCGGGACAGGGCAACAGATACGCAGTATTTT
abundance: .
d_gene: TRBD1
v_gene: TRBV2
j_gene: TRBJ2-3

CDR3aa: CASSMMDRGKTYEQYF
CDR3nt: TGTGCCAGTAGTATGATGGACAGGGGTAAAACCTACGAGCAGTACTTC
abundance: .
d_gene: TRBD1
v_gene: TRBV19
j_gene: TRBJ2-7

CDR3aa: CASSLYMNTEAFF
CDR3nt: TGTGCCAGCAGCCTTTATATGAACACTGAAGCTTTCTTT
abundance: .
d_gene: .
v_gene: TRBV7-2
j_gene: TRBJ1-1

CDR3aa: CASSFYQGETNEKLFF
CDR3nt: TGTGCCAGCAGCTTTTACCAGGGGGAAACTAATGAAAAACTGTTTTTT
abundance: .
d_gene: TRBD1
v_gene: TRBV5-6
j_gene: TRBJ1-4

CDR3aa: CASSLFRTPGQGSPLHF
CDR3nt: TGTGCCAGCAGTTTATTCAGAACCCCGGGACAGGGATCACCCCTCCACTTT
abundance: .
d_gene: TRBD1
v_gene: TRBV27
j_gene: TRBJ1-6

CDR3aa: CASSLYLDRNTEAFF
CDR3nt: TGTGCCAGCAGTTTATATCTCGACAGGAACACTGAAGCTTTCTTT
abundance: .
d_gene: .
v_gene: TRBV27
j_gene: TRBJ1-1

CDR3aa: CASSVAGGSRSYNSPLHF
CDR3nt: TGTGCCAGCAGCGTAGCCGGGGGTAGCAGATCCTATAATTCACCCCTCCACTTT
abundance: .
d_gene: .
v_gene: TRBV9
j_gene: TRBJ1-6

CDR3aa: CASSTTGTNTEAFF
CDR3nt: TGTGCCAGCTCAACCACAGGGACGAACACTGAAGCTTTCTTT
abundance: .
d_gene: .
v_gene: TRBV18
j_gene: TRBJ1-1

CDR3aa: CASRPTGQSSYNSPLHF
CDR3nt: TGTGCCAGCAGGCCTACGGGACAGAGCTCCTATAATTCACCCCTCCACTTT
abundance: .
d_gene: TRBD1
v_gene: TRBV27
j_gene: TRBJ1-6

CDR3aa: CASSVATKGQGASGYTF
CDR3nt: TGTGCCAGCAGCGTAGCCACTAAGGGACAGGGGGCCTCTGGCTACACCTTC
abundance: once
d_gene: TRBD1
v_gene: TRBV9
j_gene: TRBJ1-2

CDR3aa: CASSSSQGNYGYTF
CDR3nt: TGTGCCAGCAGTTCATCACAGGGAAACTATGGCTACACCTTC
abundance: .
d_gene: .
v_gene: TRBV28
j_gene: TRBJ1-2